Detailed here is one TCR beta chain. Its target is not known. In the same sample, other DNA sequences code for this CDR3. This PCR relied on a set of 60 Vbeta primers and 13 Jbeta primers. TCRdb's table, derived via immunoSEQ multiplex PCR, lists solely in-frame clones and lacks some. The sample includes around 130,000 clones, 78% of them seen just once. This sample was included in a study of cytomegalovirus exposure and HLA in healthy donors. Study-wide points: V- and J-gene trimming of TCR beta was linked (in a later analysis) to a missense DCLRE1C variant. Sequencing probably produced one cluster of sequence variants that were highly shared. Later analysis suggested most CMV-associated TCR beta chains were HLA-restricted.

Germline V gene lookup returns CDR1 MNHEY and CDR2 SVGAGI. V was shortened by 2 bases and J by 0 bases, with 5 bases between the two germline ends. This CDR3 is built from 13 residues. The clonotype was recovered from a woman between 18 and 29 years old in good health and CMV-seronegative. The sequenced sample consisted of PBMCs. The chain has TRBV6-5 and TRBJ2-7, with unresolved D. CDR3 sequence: CASSYSRSYEQYF. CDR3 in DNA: TGTGCCAGCAGTTACAGCCGCTCCTACGAGCAGTACTTC.